These 32 T cell receptor beta chains were sequenced from one sample in a study of cytomegalovirus exposure and HLA in healthy donors. Sequencing used immunoSEQ multiplex PCR; TCRdb keeps in-frame clones, though not all of them. The table shows approximately 220,000 clones, with about 86% occurring only once. Sample: PBMCs. The receptors come from a man younger than 35 in good health and CMV-seronegative.

The chain carries TRBV2 and TRBJ2-7, with TRBD2 matching 9 bases. With 2 bases clipped from V and 5 bases from J, the junction kept 4 bases outside the gene matches. CDR1 SNHLY and CDR2 FYNNEI come from the germline V gene. The CDR3 is 14 residues long. This CDR3 reads CASSEIAGVDEQYF. The CDR3 DNA reads as TGTGCCAGCAGTGAAATAGCGGGAGTAGACGAGCAGTACTTC.

This chain joins TRBV13 and TRBJ1-6; D gene unclear. Germline CDR1 and CDR2: PRHDT and FYEKMQ (reference sequence). V lost 0 bases and J lost 0, with 12 bases in between. CDR3 size: 18 residues. CDR3 bases: TGTGCCAGCAGCTTAGGGACGGCGGTCAGCTCCTATAATTCACCCCTCCACTTT. Encoded protein: CASSLGTAVSSYNSPLHF.

The chain combines TRBV5-8 with TRBJ2-1; the match to TRBD1 covers 9 bases. Germline V gene lookup returns CDR1 SGHTS and CDR2 YDEGEE. The CDR3 runs to 16 residues. V lost 4 bases, J lost 6 bases, and 11 bases stayed unmatched. In nucleotides, the CDR3 is TGTGCCAGCAGCACAGGGGACAGGGCGAATATCAATGAGCAGTTCTTC. This encodes CASSTGDRANINEQFF.

The rearrangement joins TRBV5-4 to TRBJ2-7; TRBD1 matches 11 bases. Germline V gene data show CDR1 as SGHNT and CDR2 as YYREEE (reference sequence). The CDR3 has 15 amino acids. The V gene end was trimmed by 0 bases and the J gene end by 6 bases; junction bases not matched to a gene: 5. CDR3 coding DNA: TGTGCCAGCAGCTTGGGCGGGACAGGGGGTCGCGAGCAGTACTTC. As protein: CASSLGGTGGREQYF.

The rearrangement joins TRBV6-1 to TRBJ1-1; 8 bases line up with TRBD1. Germline-derived CDR1 and CDR2 are MNHNS and SASEGT. This CDR3 contains 13 residues. Trimming removed 8 bases from V and 4 bases from J; junction bases left unmatched: 6. This CDR3 is CASAGQEGTEAFF. In nucleotides, the CDR3 is TGTGCCAGCGCGGGACAGGAGGGCACTGAAGCTTTCTTT.

The chain recombines TRBV6-5 with TRBJ2-1; 9 bases map to TRBD1. Germline CDR1 reads MNHEY; CDR2 reads SVGAGI. The CDR3 covers 16 residues. The V gene end was trimmed by 2 bases and the J gene end by 2 bases; junction bases not matched to a gene: 4. This CDR3 reads CASSYEGQGTYNEQFF. CDR3 coding DNA: TGTGCCAGCAGTTACGAAGGACAGGGGACCTACAATGAGCAGTTCTTC.

V gene TRBV6-6 combines with J gene TRBJ2-1; 8 nucleotides align to TRBD2. J gave up 14 bases and V 11 bases, and 2 bases lay outside the gene matches. The CDR3 loop spans 8 amino acids. Germline V CDR1 and CDR2: MNHNY, SVGAGI (reference sequence). CDR3 residues: CALAGKFF. DNA for the CDR3: TGTGCCCTAGCGGGTAAGTTCTTC.

This sequence joins TRBV9 and TRBJ1-6; tentative D call: TRBD1 (5 bases). Germline V gene lookup returns CDR1 SGDLS and CDR2 YYNGEE. The germline V and J ends were trimmed by 4 bases and 11 bases, with 22 bases remaining between them. The CDR3 extends over 16 amino acids. The CDR3 DNA reads TGTGCCAGCAGCCCAAACAGTGGCGGGGGGGGTACACCCCTCCACTTT. This codes for CASSPNSGGGGTPLHF.

The rearrangement uses TRBV27 and TRBJ1-6, with TRBD1 matching 10 bases. The germline V gene encodes CDR1 MNHEY and CDR2 SMNVEV (reference sequence). V lost 6 bases, J lost 7 bases, and 9 bases stayed unmatched. The CDR3 contains 16 residues. DNA for the CDR3: TGTGCCAGCAGCCCCGGACCGGGACAGGGGAATTCACCCCTCCACTTT. It translates to CASSPGPGQGNSPLHF.

This clone was counted between two and nine times. The chain carries TRBV5-6 and TRBJ1-5; D is uncertain. The CDR3 runs 14 residues. The ends were cut back, 1 base at V and 4 bases at J, with 9 bases in the middle. CDR1 is SGHDT, CDR2 YYEEEE, per germline. The CDR3 region is CASSLSPGNQPQHF. The CDR3 DNA reads TGTGCCAGCAGCTTGTCACCGGGTAATCAGCCCCAGCATTTT. The full variable domain, rest sourced from reference TRBV5-6 and TRBJ1-5, is DAGVTQSPTHLIKTRGQQVTLRCSPKSGHDTVSWYQQALGQGPQFIFQYYEEEERQRGNFPDRFSGHQFPNYSSELNVNALLLGDSALYLCASSLSPGNQPQHFGDGTRLSIL.

This rearrangement joins TRBV28 to TRBJ2-1; TRBD2 matches 9 bases. The ends lost 3 bases at V and 2 bases at J; junction bases unmatched: 8. This CDR3 region has 17 residues. Germline V lookup: CDR1 MDHEN, CDR2 SYDVKM. The CDR3 here is CASSFGGGAQAYNEQFF. The CDR3 DNA reads as TGTGCCAGCAGTTTTGGCGGGGGGGCTCAAGCCTACAATGAGCAGTTCTTC.

The rearrangement uses TRBV5-1 and TRBJ2-7; 9 bases are shared with TRBD1. Unmatched junction bases numbered 13, after V lost 1 base and J lost 5 bases. The CDR3 is 17 amino acids. The V gene's germline CDR1 is SGHRS and CDR2 YFSETQ. Written as DNA, the CDR3 is TGCGCCAGCAGCTTGATAGGGGACAGGGAAATTTTCGACGAGCAGTACTTC. Translated: CASSLIGDREIFDEQYF.

V gene TRBV2 combines with J gene TRBJ1-1; D gene unclear. CDR3 length: 13 residues. Germline CDR1 is SNHLY and CDR2 is FYNNEI. V lost 9 bases and J 3 bases, leaving 14 bases between the germline ends. CDR3 residues: CASLPSGYTEAFF. CDR3 bases: TGTGCCAGTCTACCCTCGGGGTACACTGAAGCTTTCTTT.

The sample holds one count of this clone. The gene calls are TRBV19 and TRBJ2-1; D unresolved. This CDR3 is 16 amino acids long. V was shortened by 3 bases and J by 4 bases, with 16 bases between the two germline ends. CDR1 and CDR2 from the germline V gene are LNHDA and SQIVND (reference sequence). The CDR3 loop is CASSIQSRRSYNEQFF. CDR3 bases: TGTGCCAGTAGTATCCAAAGTAGAAGGAGTTACAATGAGCAGTTCTTC. The variable domain in full, completed from reference TRBV19 and TRBJ2-1, reads DGGITQSPKYLFRKEGQNVTLSCEQNLNHDAMYWYRQDPGQGLRLIYYSQIVNDFQKGDIAEGYSVSREKKESFPLTVTSAQKNPTAFYLCASSIQSRRSYNEQFFGPGTRLTVL.

The genes are TRBV4-1 and TRBJ2-7, with TRBD1 matching over 11 bases. Germline V gene lookup returns CDR1 MGHRA and CDR2 YSYEKL. The CDR3 spans 15 residues. V was clipped by 3 bases and J by 5 bases; unmatched bases: 6. The CDR3 region has the DNA TGCGCCAGCAGCCACCCGGGACAGGGGGAAAACGAGCAGTACTTC. Amino acids: CASSHPGQGENEQYF.

The chain links TRBV7-9 to TRBJ2-1; 14 positions agree with TRBD2. V trimming: 4 bases; J trimming: 4 bases; junction bases outside the gene matches: 3. Germline V CDR1 and CDR2: SEHNR, FQNEAQ (reference sequence). This CDR3 is 16 amino acids long. The CDR3 sequence is CASSSTSGGAYNEQFF. For the CDR3, the DNA is TGTGCCAGCAGCTCGACTAGCGGGGGGGCGTACAATGAGCAGTTCTTC. Full variable domain (remainder filled in from reference TRBV7-9 and TRBJ2-1): DTGVSQNPRHKITKRGQNVTFRCDPISEHNRLYWYRQTLGQGPEFLTYFQNEAQLEKSRLLSDRFSAERPKGSFSTLEIQRTEQGDSAMYLCASSSTSGGAYNEQFFGPGTRLTVL.

V usage is TRBV4-3 and J usage is TRBJ1-2; tentatively, D is TRBD1 (6 bases). Germline V gene sequence: CDR1 LGHNA, CDR2 YSLEER. The V end was cut by 0 bases, the J end by 12 bases, with 14 bases between. This CDR3 has 13 amino acids. CDR3 protein: CASSQDRGRGHTF. CDR3 bases: TGCGCCAGCAGCCAAGATCGCGGCAGGGGCCACACCTTC.

This chain uses TRBV19 with TRBJ2-4; a weak D match, TRBD2 (7 bases). Germline assignment: CDR1 LNHDA and CDR2 SQIVND (reference sequence). V lost 11 bases to trimming and J lost 4 bases, with 18 bases between them. There are 14 residues in the CDR3. The CDR3 loop reads CAGPRGDKKNIQYF. Written as DNA, the CDR3 is TGTGCCGGCCCCCGGGGGGACAAAAAAAACATTCAGTACTTC.

V and J are TRBV30 and TRBJ2-5; tentatively, D is TRBD1 (5 bases). CDR3 size: 11 residues. Trimming took 5 bases from V and 1 from J, leaving 5 bases between them. The germline V gene encodes CDR1 GTSNPN and CDR2 SVGIG (reference sequence). CDR3 coding DNA: TGTGCCTGGGGGGCCCAAGAGACCCAGTACTTC. Protein sequence: CAWGAQETQYF.

The chain links TRBV7-3 to TRBJ2-3, with 12 positions matching TRBD2. CDR1 and CDR2 from the germline V gene are SGHTA and FQGTGA. V was pared by 5 bases and J by 2 bases, with 5 bases of the junction left unmatched. The CDR3 consists of 16 residues. The CDR3 sequence: CASSARLAGVTDTQYF. CDR3 coding DNA: TGTGCCAGCAGCGCAAGACTAGCGGGAGTCACAGATACGCAGTATTTT.

As for this clone: The same CDR3 arises from other DNA sequences in this sample as well. The chain carries TRBV10-3 and TRBJ2-1; 9 bases are shared with TRBD2. Germline CDR1 and CDR2: ENHRY and SYGVKD. This CDR3 has 15 residues. V trimming: 8 bases; J trimming: 0 bases; junction bases outside the gene matches: 5. The CDR3 DNA reads as TGTGCCATCTCTGATAGCGGGGGCTCCTACAATGAGCAGTTCTTC. Translated, it gives CAISDSGGSYNEQFF.

The J gene is TRBJ2-3, the V gene TRBV30, with TRBD1 as a possible D gene (6 bases). Germline lookup yields CDR1 GTSNPN and CDR2 SVGIG (reference sequence). The V end lost 0 bases, the J end lost 3 bases, and 19 bases lay between the germline ends. The CDR3 consists of 17 residues. The CDR3 region is CAWSVTGRGARTDTQYF. The CDR3 DNA is TGTGCCTGGAGTGTGACAGGACGGGGTGCAAGGACAGATACGCAGTATTTT.

The J gene is TRBJ2-5, the V gene TRBV10-3; possible D gene TRBD2, 7 bases. The CDR3 contains 15 residues. Germline V gives CDR1 ENHRY, CDR2 SYGVKD. V was pared by 0 bases and J by 2 bases, with 10 bases between. CDR3 sequence reads: CAISESRGGQETQYF. The CDR3 bases are TGTGCCATCAGTGAGTCGAGGGGGGGACAAGAGACCCAGTACTTC.

The chain employs TRBV6-1 and TRBJ2-5; tentative D call: TRBD2 (5 bases). The CDR3 runs to 13 residues. The V end was cut by 5 bases, the J end by 5 bases, with 12 bases between. The germline V gene encodes CDR1 MNHNS and CDR2 SASEGT. CDR3 amino acids: CASSTPGGETQYF. DNA of the CDR3: TGTGCCAGCAGTACTCCGGGCGGGGAGACCCAGTACTTC.

The rearrangement joins TRBV6-5 to TRBJ1-5, with D possibly being TRBD1 (5 bases). V lost 5 bases to trimming and J lost 0 bases, with 8 bases between them. Germline V gene lookup returns CDR1 MNHEY and CDR2 SVGAGI. The CDR3 runs 14 residues. Here the CDR3 DNA reads TGTGCCAGCAGTCGTGACAGTAGCAATCAGCCCCAGCATTTT. Translating gives CASSRDSSNQPQHF.

The chain carries TRBV7-3 and TRBJ2-1, with D unclear. The CDR3 has 13 amino acids. V was shortened by 1 base and J by 8 bases, with 9 bases between the two germline ends. The V gene's germline CDR1 is SGHTA and CDR2 FQGTGA. The CDR3 loop reads CASSLMREDEQFF. CDR3 nucleotide sequence: TGTGCCAGCAGCTTAATGCGTGAGGATGAGCAGTTCTTC.

This clone was observed a handful of times. The V gene is TRBV18, the J gene TRBJ1-2, with D hard to call. This CDR3 has 12 residues. V was shortened by 1 base and J by 3 bases, with 3 bases between the two germline ends. CDR1 is KGHSH, CDR2 LQKENI, per germline. CDR3 sequence: CASSPLDYGYTF. DNA for the CDR3: TGTGCCAGCTCACCACTAGACTATGGCTACACCTTC. Looking up the rest from reference TRBV18 and TRBJ1-2 gives the full variable domain: NAGVMQNPRHLVRRRGQEARLRCSPMKGHSHVYWYRQLPEEGLKFMVYLQKENIIDESGMPKERFSAEFPKEGPSILRIQQVVRGDSAAYFCASSPLDYGYTFGSGTRLTVV.

The CDR3 DNA reads as TGTGCCAGCAGCCCCGGACAGGGGATAGGCTCTGGGGCCAACGTCCTGACTTTC. Its translation is CASSPGQGIGSGANVLTF. The chain recombines TRBV11-3 with TRBJ2-6, with TRBD1 identical over 9 bases. CDR1 is SGHNT, CDR2 YENEEA, per germline. V was clipped by 5 bases and J by 0 bases; unmatched bases: 8. The CDR3 extends over 18 amino acids.

The V and J genes are TRBV28 and TRBJ2-1; tentative D call: TRBD1 (6 bases). Germline assignment: CDR1 MDHEN and CDR2 SYDVKM. V was clipped by 6 bases and J by 14 bases, with 17 bases between them. This CDR3 spans 12 amino acids. The CDR3 nucleotides are TGTGCCAGCAGCTCCCCGGGACAAGCTGAGTTCTTC. It specifies CASSSPGQAEFF. Together with reference TRBV28 and TRBJ2-1, the CDR3 gives the full variable domain: DVKVTQSSRYLVKRTGEKVFLECVQDMDHENMFWYRQDPGLGLRLIYFSYDVKMKEKGDIPEGYSVSREKKERFSLILESASTNQTSMYLCASSSPGQAEFFGPGTRLTVL.

This clone was picked up a small number of times. This chain joins TRBV7-9 and TRBJ1-1, with a tentative D call TRBD1 (6 bases). The germline V and J ends were trimmed by 4 bases and 1 base, with 10 bases remaining between them. The CDR3 loop spans 14 amino acids. Germline assignment: CDR1 SEHNR and CDR2 FQNEAQ (reference sequence). CDR3 coding DNA: TGTGCCAGCAGCTACCGGGACACGAACACTGAAGCTTTCTTT. Translation: CASSYRDTNTEAFF.

The chain links TRBV6-5 to TRBJ2-7; weak D call: TRBD1 (6 bases). Per the germline V gene, CDR1 is MNHEY and CDR2 is SVGAGI. The CDR3 has 15 residues. V was trimmed by 6 bases and J by 0 bases, leaving 15 bases between them. In DNA form, the CDR3 reads TGTGCCAGCAGCACGAGGGGGAAAGGCTCCTACGAGCAGTACTTC. As protein: CASSTRGKGSYEQYF.

Turning to this clone: One end of the junction fails to match germline, which may point to a read error. The chain joins TRBV2 to TRBJ2-7; 9 nucleotides agree with TRBD1. CDR3 length equals 13 residues. Looked up from germline, CDR1 is SNHLY and CDR2 is FYNNEI. CDR3 in DNA: TGTGCCAGCAGAGTCCCGGGACAGGGCTCGGGGACCTTC. Translation: CASRVPGQGSGTF. The full variable domain, rest sourced from reference TRBV2 and TRBJ2-7, is EPEVTQTPSHQVTQMGQEVILRCVPISNHLYFYWYRQILGQKVEFLVSFYNNEISEKSEIFDDQFSVERPDGSNFTLKIRSTKLEDSAMYFCASRVPGQGSGTFGPGTRLTVT.